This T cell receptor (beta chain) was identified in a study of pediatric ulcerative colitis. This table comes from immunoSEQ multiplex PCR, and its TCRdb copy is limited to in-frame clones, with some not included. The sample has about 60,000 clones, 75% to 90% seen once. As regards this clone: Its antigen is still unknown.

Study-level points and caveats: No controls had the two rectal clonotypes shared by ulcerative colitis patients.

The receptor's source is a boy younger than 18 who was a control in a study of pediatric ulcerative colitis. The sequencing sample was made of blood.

The CDR3 DNA reads TGTGCCAGCAGCCAATTAGCGGGGGCCTCCTACGAGCAGTACTTC. Its translation: CASSQLAGASYEQYF. The chain carries TRBV16 and TRBJ2-7, with 9 bases that match TRBD2. This CDR3 is 15 amino acids long. Germline CDR1 and CDR2: KGHSY and FQNENV. V was pared by 1 base and J by 0 bases, with 1 base of the junction left unmatched.